What follows is one TCR beta chain and its context. This entry comes from a study of shared T cell receptors in the human thymus. The CDR3 sequence is 15 residues long. Germline CDR1 is SNHLY and CDR2 is FYNNEI. V was clipped by 6 bases and J by 2 bases; unmatched bases: 10. Some clones are missing from TCRdb's copy, which holds only in-frame ones; the method was immunoSEQ multiplex PCR. The data hold hundreds of thousands of clones, with approximately 85% observed a single time. These same records also appear under a second study, on human thymus T cells. In that study: Resections were taken during corrective heart surgery, and the thymus tissue came from these. Highly overlapping thymic repertoires among unrelated individuals were reported in related research.

The J gene is TRBJ2-7, the V gene TRBV2; 7 bases align to TRBD1. The TCR comes from a girl in the first two years of life with a congenital heart defect. The sample taken for sequencing was thymocytes. CDR3 nucleotide sequence: TGTGCCAGCAGGGTTGACAGGGCTGTTACCTACGAGCAGTACTTC. As protein: CASRVDRAVTYEQYF.